The clone carrying this TCR beta chain was counted a few times. Its antigen is not known. The data stem from a study of identifying expanded T cells in peripheral blood. Study-wide results and caveats: Clone count variance between approximately two-week samples rose with total template count. Approximately 1.2 clones differed between technical replicates, versus roughly 17 and 20 over time.

Here immunoSEQ multiplex PCR was the method, and the copy in TCRdb shows in-frame clones only, minus some. The sample lists 58,000 or so clones, around 86% occurring once. No infections or other immune events were documented during collection. This receptor was identified in a person between 18 and 75 years old in good health. The sample comprised blood.

For the CDR3, the DNA is TGTGCCAGCAGTTTATTTTCCGAGGCAGATACGCAGTATTTT. Translating gives CASSLFSEADTQYF. V gene TRBV28 combines with J gene TRBJ2-3; D is unclear. Between the trimmed V and J ends, which lost 1 base and 4 bases, there was a span of 9 bases. The V gene's germline CDR1 is MDHEN and CDR2 SYDVKM. The CDR3 consists of 14 residues.